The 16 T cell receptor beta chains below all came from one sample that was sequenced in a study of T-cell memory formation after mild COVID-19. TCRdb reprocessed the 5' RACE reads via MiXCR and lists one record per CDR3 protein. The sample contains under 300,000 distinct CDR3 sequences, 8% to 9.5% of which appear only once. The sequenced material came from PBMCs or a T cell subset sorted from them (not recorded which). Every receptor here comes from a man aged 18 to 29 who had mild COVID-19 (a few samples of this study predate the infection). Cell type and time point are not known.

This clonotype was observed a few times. In DNA, the CDR3 is TGTGCCAGCAGTCACCCCCCACAGGGTCGGACAGATACGCAGTATTTT. Amino acids: CASSHPPQGRTDTQYF. This chain connects TRBV12-3 or TRBV12-4 to TRBJ2-3, with D perhaps TRBD1 (6 bases). The ends were cut back, 5 bases at V and 3 bases at J, with 18 bases in the middle. The CDR3 loop spans 16 amino acids.

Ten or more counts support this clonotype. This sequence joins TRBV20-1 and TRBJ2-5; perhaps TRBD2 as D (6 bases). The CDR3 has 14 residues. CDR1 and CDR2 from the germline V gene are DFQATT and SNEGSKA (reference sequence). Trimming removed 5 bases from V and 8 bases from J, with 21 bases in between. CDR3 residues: CSAGPLLVGGTQYF. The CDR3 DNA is TGCAGTGCTGGGCCCTTATTAGTGGGGGGAACCCAGTACTTC.

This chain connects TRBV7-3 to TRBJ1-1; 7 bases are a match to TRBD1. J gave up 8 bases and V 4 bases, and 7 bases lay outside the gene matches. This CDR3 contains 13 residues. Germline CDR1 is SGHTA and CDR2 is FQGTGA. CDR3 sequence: CASSSGTVTEAFF. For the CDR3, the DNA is TGTGCCAGCAGCTCCGGGACAGTAACGGAAGCTTTCTTT.

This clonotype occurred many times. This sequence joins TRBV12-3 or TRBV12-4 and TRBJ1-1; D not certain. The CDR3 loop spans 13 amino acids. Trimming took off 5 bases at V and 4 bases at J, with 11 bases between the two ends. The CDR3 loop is CASSNLPGTEAFF. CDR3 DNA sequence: TGTGCCAGCAGTAACCTTCCCGGCACTGAAGCTTTCTTT.

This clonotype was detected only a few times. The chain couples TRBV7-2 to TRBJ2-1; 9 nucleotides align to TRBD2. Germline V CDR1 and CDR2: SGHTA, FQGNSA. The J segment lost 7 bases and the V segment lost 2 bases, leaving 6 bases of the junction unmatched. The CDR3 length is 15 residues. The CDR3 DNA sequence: TGTGCCAGCAGCTTAAGGCGGGGGGGCAGTAATGAGCAGTTCTTC. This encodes CASSLRRGGSNEQFF.

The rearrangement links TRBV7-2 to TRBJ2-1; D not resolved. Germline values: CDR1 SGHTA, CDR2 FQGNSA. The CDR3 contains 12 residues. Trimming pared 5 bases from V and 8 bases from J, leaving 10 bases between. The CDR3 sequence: CASSRPPYEQFF. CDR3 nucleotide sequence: TGTGCCAGCAGCCGCCCCCCCTATGAGCAGTTCTTC.

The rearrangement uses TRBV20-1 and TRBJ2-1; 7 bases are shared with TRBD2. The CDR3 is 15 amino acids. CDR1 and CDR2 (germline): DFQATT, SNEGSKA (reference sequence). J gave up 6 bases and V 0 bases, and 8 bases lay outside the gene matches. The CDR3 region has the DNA TGCAGTGCTAGAGAACCCGTGGGGGGGTCCAATGAGCAGTTCTTC. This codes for CSAREPVGGSNEQFF.

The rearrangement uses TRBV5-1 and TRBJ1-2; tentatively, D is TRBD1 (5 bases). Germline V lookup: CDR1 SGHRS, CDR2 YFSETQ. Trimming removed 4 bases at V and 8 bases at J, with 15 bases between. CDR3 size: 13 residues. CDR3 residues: CASSPDPDRGYTF. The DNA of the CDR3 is TGCGCCAGCAGCCCCGACCCTGACAGAGGCTACACCTTC.

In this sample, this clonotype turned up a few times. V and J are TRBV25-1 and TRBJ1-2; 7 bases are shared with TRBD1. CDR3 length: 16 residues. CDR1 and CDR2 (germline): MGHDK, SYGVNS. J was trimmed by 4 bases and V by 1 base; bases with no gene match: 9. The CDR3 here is CASSESDRVPTYGYTF. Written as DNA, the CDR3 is TGTGCCAGCAGTGAATCAGACAGGGTCCCAACCTATGGCTACACCTTC.

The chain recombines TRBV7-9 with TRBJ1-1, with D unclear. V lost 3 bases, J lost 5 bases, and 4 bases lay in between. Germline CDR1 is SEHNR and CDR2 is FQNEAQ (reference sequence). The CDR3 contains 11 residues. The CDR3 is CASSFRTEAFF. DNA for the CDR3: TGTGCCAGCAGCTTCAGAACTGAAGCTTTCTTT.

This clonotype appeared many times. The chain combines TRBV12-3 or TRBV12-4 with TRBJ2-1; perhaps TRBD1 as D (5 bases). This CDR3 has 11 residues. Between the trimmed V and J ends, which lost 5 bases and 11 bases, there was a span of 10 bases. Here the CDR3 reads CASSTRVQQFF. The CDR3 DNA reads TGTGCCAGCAGTACCAGGGTTCAGCAGTTCTTC.

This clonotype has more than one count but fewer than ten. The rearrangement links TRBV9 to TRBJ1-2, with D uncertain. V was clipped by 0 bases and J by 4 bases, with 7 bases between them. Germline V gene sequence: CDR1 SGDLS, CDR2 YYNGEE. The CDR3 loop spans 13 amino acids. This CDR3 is CASSVEEGYGYTF. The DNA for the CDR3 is TGTGCCAGCAGCGTAGAGGAAGGCTATGGCTACACCTTC.

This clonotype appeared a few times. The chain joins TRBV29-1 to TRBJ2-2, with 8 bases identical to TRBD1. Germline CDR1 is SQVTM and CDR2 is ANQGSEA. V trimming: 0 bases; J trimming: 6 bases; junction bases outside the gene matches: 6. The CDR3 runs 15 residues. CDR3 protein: CSVEEDRGDPGELFF. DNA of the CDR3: TGCAGCGTTGAAGAAGACAGGGGAGATCCCGGGGAGCTGTTTTTT.

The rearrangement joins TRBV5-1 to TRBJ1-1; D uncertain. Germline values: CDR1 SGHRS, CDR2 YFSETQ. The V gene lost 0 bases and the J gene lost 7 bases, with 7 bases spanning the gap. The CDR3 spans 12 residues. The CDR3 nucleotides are TGCGCCAGCAGCTTGGTGGCGGATGAAGCTTTCTTT. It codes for CASSLVADEAFF.

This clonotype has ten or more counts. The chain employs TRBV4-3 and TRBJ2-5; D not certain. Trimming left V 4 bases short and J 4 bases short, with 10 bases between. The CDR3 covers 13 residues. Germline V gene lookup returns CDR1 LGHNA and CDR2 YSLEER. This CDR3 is CASSPQSGETQYF. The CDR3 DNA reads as TGCGCCAGCAGCCCACAAAGTGGAGAGACCCAGTACTTC.

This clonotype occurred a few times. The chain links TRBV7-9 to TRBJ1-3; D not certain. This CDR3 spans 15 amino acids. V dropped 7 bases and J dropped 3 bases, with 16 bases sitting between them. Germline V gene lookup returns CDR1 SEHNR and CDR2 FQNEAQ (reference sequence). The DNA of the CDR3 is TGTGCCAGCACCCAGGTGCAGGAGGATGGAAACACCATATATTTT. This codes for CASTQVQEDGNTIYF.